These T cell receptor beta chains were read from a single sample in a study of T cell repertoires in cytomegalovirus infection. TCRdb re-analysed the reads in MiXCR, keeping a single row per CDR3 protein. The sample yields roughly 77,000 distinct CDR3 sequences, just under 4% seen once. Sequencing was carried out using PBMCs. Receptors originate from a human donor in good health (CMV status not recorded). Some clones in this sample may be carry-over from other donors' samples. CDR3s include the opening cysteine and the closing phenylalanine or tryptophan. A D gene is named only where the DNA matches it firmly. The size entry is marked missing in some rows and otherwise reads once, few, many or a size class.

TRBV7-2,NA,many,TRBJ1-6,TGTGCCAGCAGCTTATTCTCAGGGGTCAATTCACCCCTCCACTTT,CASSLFSGVNSPLHF
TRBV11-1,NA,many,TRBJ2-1,TGTGCCAGCCAGACCTCTCCTAGTGAGCAGTTCTTC,CASQTSPSEQFF
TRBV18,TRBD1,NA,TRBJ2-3,TGTGCCAGCTCACCAAAAGGGGGCCCAGGTTATACGCAGTATTTT,CASSPKGGPGYTQYF
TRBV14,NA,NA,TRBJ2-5,TGTGCCAGCAGCCCGGCGAGGACCTTGGGGGAGACCCAGTACTTC,CASSPARTLGETQYF
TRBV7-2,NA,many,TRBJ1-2,TGTGCCAGCAGCTTCCACCAGGGGATGGGGGGCTACACCTTC,CASSFHQGMGGYTF
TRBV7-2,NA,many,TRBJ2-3,TGTGCCAGCAGCTCCACTAGGGATACGCAGTATTTT,CASSSTRDTQYF
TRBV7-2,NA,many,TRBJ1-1,TGTGCCAGCAGCTTAAAGGGGAGGGGGAACACTGAAGCTTTCTTT,CASSLKGRGNTEAFF
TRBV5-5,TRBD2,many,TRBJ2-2,TGTGCCAGCAGCTTGTTTGCGGGGGGAGACACCGGGGAGCTGTTTTTT,CASSLFAGGDTGELFF
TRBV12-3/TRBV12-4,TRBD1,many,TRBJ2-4,TGTGCCAGCAGTCCCTGGACAGGAAGGGCCAAAAACATTCAGTACTTC,CASSPWTGRAKNIQYF
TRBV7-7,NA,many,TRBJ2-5,TGTGCTAGTCCCCGGAACGAAGAGACCCAGTACTTC,CASPRNEETQYF
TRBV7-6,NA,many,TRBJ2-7,TGTGCCAGCAGCCGCTGGACGAGCTCCTACGAGCAGTACTTC,CASSRWTSSYEQYF
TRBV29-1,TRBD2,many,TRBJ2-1,TGCAGCGTTGAAAGCGGGACCTACAATGAGCAGTTCTTC,CSVESGTYNEQFF
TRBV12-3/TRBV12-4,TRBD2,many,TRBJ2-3,TGTGCCAGCAGTTTTGCAGGGAGGGCAGATACGCAGTATTTT,CASSFAGRADTQYF
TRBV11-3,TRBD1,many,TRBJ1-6,TGTGCCAGCAGCACCGGGACAGGGGAAAATTCACCCCTCCACTTT,CASSTGTGENSPLHF
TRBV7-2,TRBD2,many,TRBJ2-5,TGTGCCAGCAGCCGGACTAGCGGATACCAAGAGACCCAGTACTTC,CASSRTSGYQETQYF
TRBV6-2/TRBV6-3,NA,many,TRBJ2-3,TGTGCCAGCAGTTACGAGGTGGGACGGGGTCCTAGCACAGATACGCAGTATTTT,CASSYEVGRGPSTDTQYF
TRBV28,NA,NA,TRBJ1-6,TGTGCCAGCAGACCTACCCAGGGGCAGCTTAATTCACCCCTCCACTTT,CASRPTQGQLNSPLHF
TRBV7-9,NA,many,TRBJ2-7,TGTGCCAGCAGCCATCCCCTGCGGGAATTCGAGCAGTACTTC,CASSHPLREFEQYF
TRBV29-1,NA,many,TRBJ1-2,TGCAGCGTTAACCAACCCGCGGCCTATGGCTACACCTTC,CSVNQPAAYGYTF
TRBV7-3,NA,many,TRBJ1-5,TGTGCCAGCAGCTTAACCGGGGGGTCGTCGCCCCAGCATTTT,CASSLTGGSSPQHF
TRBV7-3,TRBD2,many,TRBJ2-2,TGTGCCAGCAGATTAAAGACTAGCGGAAACACCGGGGAGCTGTTTTTT,CASRLKTSGNTGELFF
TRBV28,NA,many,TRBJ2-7,TGTGCCAGTCAACCCGCCGGGACACACTACGAGCAGTACTTC,CASQPAGTHYEQYF